The present entry profiles one T cell receptor beta chain with its context. This sample is drawn from a study of T cell clonotyping in hematopoietic cell transplantation. Described time point: recipient sample about 28 days before transplant, after cytoreduction. Sequencing used immunoSEQ multiplex PCR; TCRdb keeps in-frame clones, though not all of them. The top ten hold approximately 14% of the sample, which has some 5,000 clones, 80% seen once. Between the trimmed V and J ends, which lost 0 bases and 6 bases, there was a span of 9 bases. The CDR3 covers 14 residues. Germline V lookup: CDR1 SGDLS, CDR2 YYNGEE.

This specimen was peripheral blood mononuclear cells, taken before stem cell transplant. V gene TRBV9 combines with J gene TRBJ2-2; D unclear. The receptor comes from a woman in her forties or fifties with acute myeloid leukemia. Some clones in this sample may be carry-over from other donors' samples. The CDR3: CASSVGEVPGELFF. DNA for the CDR3: TGTGCCAGCAGCGTAGGGGAAGTACCCGGGGAGCTGTTTTTT.